Listed here are 27 T cell receptor beta chains from one sample, sequenced in a study of cytomegalovirus exposure and HLA in healthy donors. It was with 60 Vbeta and 13 Jbeta primers that the PCR ran. Assay: immunoSEQ multiplex PCR; the TCRdb copy retains only in-frame clones and omits some. This repertoire comprises some 110,000 clones; its ten largest clones make up roughly 0.94%. The source material was PBMCs. Every receptor here comes from a man aged 18-30 years in good health and CMV-seronegative.

This sequence joins TRBV5-1 and TRBJ2-1; D not resolved. Germline V CDR1 and CDR2: SGHRS, YFSETQ. V was trimmed by 1 base and J by 7 bases, leaving 3 bases between them. The CDR3 contains 11 residues. The CDR3 protein is CASSLINEQFF. The CDR3 DNA follows: TGCGCCAGCAGCTTGATAAATGAGCAGTTCTTC.

The chain uses TRBV6-5 and TRBJ2-3, with 12 bases identical to TRBD1. The germline V gene has CDR1 MNHEY and CDR2 SVGAGI. This CDR3 has 15 residues. Trimming took 3 bases from V and 6 from J; bases not matched to a gene: 4. The CDR3 DNA follows: TGTGCCAGCAGTTATCGGGACAGGGGGCATGATACGCAGTATTTT. Residues: CASSYRDRGHDTQYF.

Points on this clone: In the same sample, other DNA sequences code for this CDR3. The rearrangement links TRBV29-1 to TRBJ1-2; 11 positions match TRBD1. Germline CDR1 reads SQVTM; CDR2 reads ANQGSEA. The junction had 8 bases not matched to a gene; V was cut back by 3 bases and J by 5 bases. The CDR3 is 15 amino acids. The CDR3 region has the DNA TGCAGCGTTGATGGGACAGGGGGACTGGGATATGGCTACACCTTC. Protein: CSVDGTGGLGYGYTF.

J is TRBJ1-1 and V is TRBV5-5; the match to TRBD1 covers 8 bases. J was trimmed by 0 bases and V by 0 bases; bases with no gene match: 1. The CDR3 has 15 amino acids. Germline V gives CDR1 SGHKS, CDR2 YYEKEE (reference sequence). The CDR3 region is CASSLDRGMNTEAFF. Here the CDR3 DNA reads TGTGCCAGCAGCTTGGACAGGGGGATGAACACTGAAGCTTTCTTT.

V is TRBV5-1 and J is TRBJ2-1, with a weak D call TRBD1 (6 bases). This CDR3 comprises 15 residues. The ends were cut back, 3 bases at V and 0 bases at J, with 10 bases in the middle. CDR1 is SGHRS, CDR2 YFSETQ, per germline. CDR3 sequence: CASSWTESSYNEQFF. CDR3 DNA: TGCGCCAGCAGCTGGACAGAGAGCTCCTACAATGAGCAGTTCTTC.

V usage is TRBV29-1 and J usage is TRBJ1-2; D uncertain. This CDR3 is 13 amino acids long. Germline CDR1 reads SQVTM; CDR2 reads ANQGSEA. The ends were cut back, 2 bases at V and 1 base at J, with 8 bases in the middle. The DNA of the CDR3 is TGCAGCGTTGAATCAGTTATTAACTATGGCTACACCTTC. Translated: CSVESVINYGYTF.

CDR3 sequence reads: CASSEGGGGGYEQYF. CDR3 nucleotide sequence: TGTGCCAGCAGTGAAGGAGGCGGGGGCGGATACGAGCAGTACTTC. The chain couples TRBV2 to TRBJ2-7; D possibly corresponds to TRBD2 (7 bases). Trimming took off 1 base at V and 4 bases at J, with 14 bases between the two ends. Germline CDR1 is SNHLY and CDR2 is FYNNEI. This CDR3 is built from 15 residues.

This chain links TRBV5-1 with TRBJ1-1; 8 bases line up with TRBD1. V shed 3 bases and J 4 bases; nucleotides not matched to a gene: 8. The CDR3 has 15 amino acids. Germline V CDR1 and CDR2: SGHRS, YFSETQ. The CDR3 bases are TGCGCCAGCAGCTCTCAGGGGGCGCGGGGCACTGAAGCTTTCTTT. Translation gives CASSSQGARGTEAFF.

V gene TRBV6-6 combines with J gene TRBJ2-1; D is possibly TRBD2 (5 bases). V was pared by 4 bases and J by 11 bases, with 15 bases between. Germline values: CDR1 MNHNY, CDR2 SVGAGI (reference sequence). This CDR3 region has 13 residues. CDR3 sequence reads: CASSLIAWEKQFF. The CDR3 nucleotides are TGTGCCAGCAGTTTGATCGCGTGGGAGAAGCAGTTCTTC.

Comment on this clone: The same CDR3 arises from other DNA sequences in this sample as well. The chain has TRBV29-1 and TRBJ2-7; TRBD1 might be the D (6 bases). The V and J ends lost 4 bases and 1 base respectively, with 11 bases between them. The CDR3 is 13 residues long. Per germline, CDR1 SQVTM and CDR2 ANQGSEA. The CDR3 DNA sequence: TGCAGCGTTGGCCAGGGGTTATCCTACGAGCAGTACTTC. Translating gives CSVGQGLSYEQYF.

The genes are TRBV4-2 and TRBJ2-7; TRBD2 might be the D (5 bases). Germline CDR1 and CDR2: LGHNA and YNFKEQ. The CDR3 has 16 residues. Trimming shortened V by 0 bases and J by 3 bases, and 15 bases separated the two germline ends. CDR3 protein: CASSQDMGSGDYEQYF. As DNA, the CDR3 is TGTGCCAGCAGCCAAGATATGGGGAGTGGGGACTACGAGCAGTACTTC.

V usage is TRBV27 and J usage is TRBJ1-4; 8 nucleotides match TRBD1. This CDR3 spans 16 amino acids. J gave up 6 bases and V 6 bases, and 12 bases lay outside the gene matches. The germline V gene has CDR1 MNHEY and CDR2 SMNVEV (reference sequence). The chain's CDR3 is CASSPRGGQDYEKLFF. The CDR3, as DNA: TGTGCCAGCAGCCCTAGGGGGGGACAGGACTATGAAAAACTGTTTTTT.

This sequence joins TRBV7-9 and TRBJ2-1; D may be TRBD2 (6 bases). The CDR3 is made up of 12 amino acids. With 4 bases removed from V and 8 bases from J, the gap between germline ends came to 9 bases. Per the germline V gene, CDR1 is SEHNR and CDR2 is FQNEAQ (reference sequence). The CDR3 loop is CASSYGSYEQFF. The CDR3 DNA follows: TGTGCCAGCAGCTACGGGAGCTATGAGCAGTTCTTC.

The CDR3 bases are TGTGCCAGCACCTTACAGGGGCTAGGTGGGTCAGATACGCAGTATTTT. This gives the protein CASTLQGLGGSDTQYF. The genes are TRBV5-6 and TRBJ2-3; 7 nucleotides align to TRBD1. Germline assignment: CDR1 SGHDT and CDR2 YYEEEE. Unmatched junction bases numbered 14, after V lost 6 bases and J lost 4 bases. The CDR3 loop spans 16 amino acids.

CDR3 sequence (DNA): TGCGCCAGCAGCCAAGTCGGTAGGGGGGGCGCGGATGGCTACACCTTC. Protein sequence: CASSQVGRGGADGYTF. The rearrangement uses TRBV4-1 and TRBJ1-2, with D perhaps TRBD1 (6 bases). The V and J ends lost 1 base and 6 bases respectively, with 18 bases between them. The CDR3 is made up of 16 amino acids. The germline V gene encodes CDR1 MGHRA and CDR2 YSYEKL.

This chain joins TRBV6-1 and TRBJ1-2; the match to TRBD1 covers 9 bases. Germline CDR1 MNHNS, CDR2 SASEGT. This CDR3 spans 14 amino acids. Trimming at V came to 8 bases and at J to 5 bases, leaving 9 bases not matched to a gene. The CDR3 protein is CASELGTGYYGYTF. The DNA for the CDR3 is TGTGCCAGCGAACTCGGGACAGGGTATTATGGCTACACCTTC.

The chain employs TRBV18 and TRBJ1-3; maybe TRBD1 (6 bases). CDR1 and CDR2 from the germline V gene are KGHSH and LQKENI. Trimming stripped 2 bases from V and 2 bases from J, with 13 bases between. The CDR3 runs 16 residues. The CDR3 coding sequence is TGTGCCAGCTCACCATCGCAGGGGAGAACTGGAAACACCATATATTTT. It yields the protein CASSPSQGRTGNTIYF.

V and J are TRBV4-2 and TRBJ2-2; 12 nucleotides match TRBD2. J gave up 7 bases and V 0 bases, and 9 bases lay outside the gene matches. CDR1 and CDR2 from the germline V gene are LGHNA and YNFKEQ. This CDR3 comprises 18 residues. CDR3 sequence reads: CASSQEALAGGRGGELFF. Here the CDR3 DNA reads TGTGCCAGCAGCCAAGAAGCACTAGCGGGAGGCCGGGGCGGGGAGCTGTTTTTT.

The chain couples TRBV11-2 to TRBJ2-7; TRBD2 is a possible D gene (5 bases). Germline CDR1 is SGHAT and CDR2 is FQNNGV. The CDR3 totals 14 residues. Between the trimmed V and J ends, which lost 3 bases and 4 bases, there was a span of 13 bases. CDR3 bases: TGTGCCAGCAGCTTCTCAGGCTCGGGGTACGAGCAGTACTTC. This codes for CASSFSGSGYEQYF.

V usage is TRBV19 and J usage is TRBJ2-7; TRBD1 matches at 8 bases. V was pared by 3 bases and J by 3 bases, with 4 bases of the junction left unmatched. Germline V lookup: CDR1 LNHDA, CDR2 SQIVND (reference sequence). This CDR3 is 14 amino acids long. This CDR3 reads CASSITGQGYEQYF. DNA for the CDR3: TGTGCCAGTAGTATTACTGGACAGGGCTACGAGCAGTACTTC.

The V and J genes are TRBV5-1 and TRBJ2-7; TRBD2 matches 10 bases. Germline V gives CDR1 SGHRS, CDR2 YFSETQ. V dropped 1 base and J dropped 5; count of bases not matched to a gene: 9. CDR3 length: 16 amino acids. The CDR3 bases are TGCGCCAGCAGCTTGATAAGCGGGGGGGCCCTCAACGAGCAGTACTTC. It is translated as CASSLISGGALNEQYF.

The chain joins TRBV5-1 to TRBJ1-2, with D unresolved. The V end was cut by 4 bases, the J end by 2 bases, with 12 bases between. Germline V gene sequence: CDR1 SGHRS, CDR2 YFSETQ. The CDR3 covers 14 residues. For the CDR3, the DNA is TGCGCCAGCAGCCCCGAGGGCGGCAACTATGGCTACACCTTC. It translates to CASSPEGGNYGYTF. Full variable domain (missing parts from reference TRBV5-1 and TRBJ1-2): KAGVTQTPRYLIKTRGQQVTLSCSPISGHRSVSWYQQTPGQGLQFLFEYFSETQRNKGNFPGRFSGRQFSNSRSEMNVSTLELGDSALYLCASSPEGGNYGYTFGSGTRLTVV.

The chain links TRBV18 to TRBJ2-1; the match to TRBD1 covers 9 bases. Germline V gene data show CDR1 as KGHSH and CDR2 as LQKENI. V lost 3 bases, J lost 4 bases, and 4 bases stayed unmatched. This CDR3 has 15 residues. DNA of the CDR3: TGTGCCAGCTCACCTTCGACAGGGGGATACAATGAGCAGTTCTTC. Protein sequence: CASSPSTGGYNEQFF. Filled out from reference TRBV18 and TRBJ2-1, the complete variable domain reads NAGVMQNPRHLVRRRGQEARLRCSPMKGHSHVYWYRQLPEEGLKFMVYLQKENIIDESGMPKERFSAEFPKEGPSILRIQQVVRGDSAAYFCASSPSTGGYNEQFFGPGTRLTVL.

The chain has TRBV19 and TRBJ1-2, with TRBD1 identical over 7 bases. Germline V gives CDR1 LNHDA, CDR2 SQIVND (reference sequence). The CDR3 loop spans 14 amino acids. The CDR3 here is CASHQTGSNYGYTF. Here the CDR3 DNA reads TGTGCTTCCCACCAGACAGGGTCTAACTATGGCTACACCTTC.

V and J are TRBV5-4 and TRBJ2-1, with 9 nucleotides matching TRBD2. Trimming removed 0 bases from V and 2 bases from J; junction bases left unmatched: 6. The germline V gene has CDR1 SGHNT and CDR2 YYREEE (reference sequence). The CDR3 is made up of 17 amino acids. CDR3 protein: CASSLAAGGLAYNEQFF. The CDR3 nucleotides read TGTGCCAGCAGCTTGGCGGCGGGGGGGCTCGCCTACAATGAGCAGTTCTTC. Full variable domain (remainder filled in from reference TRBV5-4 and TRBJ2-1): ETGVTQSPTHLIKTRGQQVTLRCSSQSGHNTVSWYQQALGQGPQFIFQYYREEENGRGNFPPRFSGLQFPNYSSELNVNALELDDSALYLCASSLAAGGLAYNEQFFGPGTRLTVL.

This chain joins TRBV6-5 and TRBJ2-3, with D hard to call. Germline CDR1 is MNHEY and CDR2 is SVGAGI. The CDR3 has 15 residues. Trimming left V 2 bases short and J 1 base short, with 10 bases between. CDR3 coding DNA: TGTGCCAGCAGTTACGGTCTGAGCGGCACAGATACGCAGTATTTT. This codes for CASSYGLSGTDTQYF.

V and J are TRBV18 and TRBJ2-7, with D tentatively TRBD2 (6 bases). Trimming pared 3 bases from V and 0 bases from J, leaving 15 bases between. Germline lookup yields CDR1 KGHSH and CDR2 LQKENI. The CDR3 runs 16 residues. The CDR3 coding sequence is TGTGCCAGCTCACCGGGACTTTCCGCCACCTCCTACGAGCAGTACTTC. It yields the protein CASSPGLSATSYEQYF.